This TCR beta chain originates from a study of lymphopenia after photon versus proton radiotherapy. Study-level findings and limits: After the lymphocyte nadir, photon-treated repertoires showed oligoclonal expansion, especially of CD8+ Temra cells. Under photons, naive T cells and diversity fell while effector/memory populations rose. Authors raise, but do not show, better survival with proton therapy.

TCRdb's table, derived via immunoSEQ multiplex PCR, lists solely in-frame clones and lacks some. The sample yields 25,000 to 30,000 clones, around 82% seen once. Regarding this clone: Its specificity is not known.

V lost 1 base, J lost 4 bases, and 11 bases lay in between. This CDR3 has 14 amino acids. Germline assignment: CDR1 LNHNV and CDR2 YYDKDF (reference sequence). Sequencing used peripheral blood, obtained from a patient treated with photon-based radiotherapy. This receptor was identified in a man aged 50-60 years with gastric cancer. This rearrangement joins TRBV15 to TRBJ2-7; D is possibly TRBD1 or TRBD2 (5 bases each). The CDR3 loop is CATSRGREKYEQYV. The CDR3 coding sequence is TGTGCCACCAGCAGAGGCAGGGAGAAGTACGAGCAGTACGTC.